This T cell receptor (beta chain) appears in the sequencing data of a study of CD8 T cells in ankylosing spondylitis. Regarding the study as a whole: Seven to nine highly homologous variants made up a TCR beta motif that seemed to typify ankylosing spondylitis blood.

The CDR3 totals 20 residues. Trimming took off 5 bases at V and 2 bases at J, with 30 bases between the two ends. In germline, CDR1 is SGHAT, CDR2 FQDESV (reference sequence). This clonotype was detected many times. Its cognate antigen is unknown. TCRdb analysed the 5' RACE reads with MiXCR anew, one entry per CDR3 protein. The sample lists roughly 490,000 distinct CDR3 sequences; approximately 5% were seen once. The clonotype was recovered from a male donor with ankylosing spondylitis. The chain employs TRBV11-1 and TRBJ2-5; TRBD2 is a possible D gene (7 bases). Sequenced material: blood, either unsorted or a sorted T cell fraction (not recorded which). CDR3 sequence (DNA): TGTGCCAGCAGCAAAGACACAGGGTACGAGAGGGACTACGATCAAGAGACCCAGTACTTC. Protein sequence: CASSKDTGYERDYDQETQYF.